The source of this TCR beta chain is a study of response to subunit inactivated influenza vaccine. In this sample, this clonotype turned up a few times. TCRdb re-derived calls from the RT-PCR reads in MiXCR, one entry per CDR3 protein. The table has 400,000 to 550,000 distinct CDR3 sequences, around 25% seen once. This sequence was found in a man between 45 and 60 years old who received an inactivated influenza vaccine. Specimen: CD4+ T cells sorted from PBMCs, collected around 5 days after vaccination.

CDR3 sequence: CASSLAGQGGSYEQYF. The CDR3 nucleotides read TGTGCCAGCAGCTTGGCCGGACAAGGGGGGTCCTACGAGCAGTACTTC. The J gene is TRBJ2-7, the V gene TRBV5-6, with D perhaps TRBD1 or TRBD2 (6 bases each). Trimming took 0 bases from V and 1 from J, leaving 14 bases between them. The CDR3 runs 16 residues. The germline V gene has CDR1 SGHDT and CDR2 YYEEEE.